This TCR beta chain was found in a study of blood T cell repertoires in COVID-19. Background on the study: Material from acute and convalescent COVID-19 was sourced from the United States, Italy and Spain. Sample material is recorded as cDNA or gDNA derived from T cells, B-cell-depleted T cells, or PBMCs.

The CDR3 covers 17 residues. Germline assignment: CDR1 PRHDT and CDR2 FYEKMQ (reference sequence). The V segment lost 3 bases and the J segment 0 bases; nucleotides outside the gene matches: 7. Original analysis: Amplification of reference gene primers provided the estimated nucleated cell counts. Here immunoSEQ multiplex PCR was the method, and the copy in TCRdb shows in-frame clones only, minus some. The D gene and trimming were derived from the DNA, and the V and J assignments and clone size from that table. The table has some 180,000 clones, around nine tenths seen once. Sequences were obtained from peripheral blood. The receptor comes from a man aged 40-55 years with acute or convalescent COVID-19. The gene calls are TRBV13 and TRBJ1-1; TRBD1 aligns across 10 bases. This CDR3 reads CASSLGQGMGMNTEAFF. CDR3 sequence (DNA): TGTGCCAGCAGCTTGGGACAGGGGATGGGCATGAACACTGAAGCTTTCTTT.